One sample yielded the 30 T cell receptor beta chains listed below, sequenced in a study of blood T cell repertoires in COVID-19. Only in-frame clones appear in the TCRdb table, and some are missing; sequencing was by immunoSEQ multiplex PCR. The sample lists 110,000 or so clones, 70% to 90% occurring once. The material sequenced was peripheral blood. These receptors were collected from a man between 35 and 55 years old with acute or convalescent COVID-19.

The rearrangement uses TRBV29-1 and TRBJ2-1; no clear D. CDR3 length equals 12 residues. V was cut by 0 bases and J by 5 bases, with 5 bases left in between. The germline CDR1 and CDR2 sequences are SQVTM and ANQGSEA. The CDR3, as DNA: TGCAGCGTTGAAGATCGGGACAATGAGCAGTTCTTC. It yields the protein CSVEDRDNEQFF.

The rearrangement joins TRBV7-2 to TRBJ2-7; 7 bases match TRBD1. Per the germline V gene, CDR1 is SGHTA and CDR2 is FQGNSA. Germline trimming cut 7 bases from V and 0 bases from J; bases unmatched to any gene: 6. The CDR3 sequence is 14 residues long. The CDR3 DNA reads TGTGCCAGCAACAGGGGTACCCGCTCCTACGAGCAGTACTTC. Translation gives CASNRGTRSYEQYF.

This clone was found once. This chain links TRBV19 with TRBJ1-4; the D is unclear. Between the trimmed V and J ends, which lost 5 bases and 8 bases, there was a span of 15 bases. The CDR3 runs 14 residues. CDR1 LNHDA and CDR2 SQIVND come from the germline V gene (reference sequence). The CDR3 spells CASSLGLIWEKLFF. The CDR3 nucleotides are TGTGCCAGTAGTCTCGGACTGATATGGGAAAAACTGTTTTTT.

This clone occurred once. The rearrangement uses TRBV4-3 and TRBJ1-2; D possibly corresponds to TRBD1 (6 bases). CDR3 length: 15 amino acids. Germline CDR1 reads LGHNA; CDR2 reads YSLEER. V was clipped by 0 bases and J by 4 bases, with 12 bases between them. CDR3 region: CASSQEQGLSYGYTF. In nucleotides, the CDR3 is TGCGCCAGCAGCCAAGAGCAGGGGCTGAGCTATGGCTACACCTTC.

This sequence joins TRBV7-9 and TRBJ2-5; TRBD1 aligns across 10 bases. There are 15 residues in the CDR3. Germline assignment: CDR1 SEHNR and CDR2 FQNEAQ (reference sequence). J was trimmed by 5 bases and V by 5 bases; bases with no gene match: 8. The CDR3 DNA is TGTGCCAGCAGCCCAAGACAGGGGGCTGGGGAGACCCAGTACTTC. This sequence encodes CASSPRQGAGETQYF.

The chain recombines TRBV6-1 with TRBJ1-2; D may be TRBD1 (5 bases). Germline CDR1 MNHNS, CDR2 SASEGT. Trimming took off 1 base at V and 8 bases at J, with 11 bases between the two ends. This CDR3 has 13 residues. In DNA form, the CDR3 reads TGTGCCAGCAGTGAAGAGCGGGGCCACGGCTACACCTTC. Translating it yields CASSEERGHGYTF.

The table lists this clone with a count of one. The CDR3 DNA reads as TGTGCCAGTAGTCTCGGACAGGGGAGCAACTATGGCTACACCTTC. It translates to CASSLGQGSNYGYTF. The genes are TRBV19 and TRBJ1-2, with TRBD1 matching over 9 bases. V was clipped by 5 bases and J by 2 bases; unmatched bases: 6. CDR3 size: 15 residues. The germline V gene has CDR1 LNHDA and CDR2 SQIVND (reference sequence).

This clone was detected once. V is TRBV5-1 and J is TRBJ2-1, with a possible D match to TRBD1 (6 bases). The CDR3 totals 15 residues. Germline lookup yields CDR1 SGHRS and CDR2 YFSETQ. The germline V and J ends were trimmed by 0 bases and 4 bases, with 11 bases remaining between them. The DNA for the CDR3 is TGCGCCAGCAGCTTGGCCGGACAGTCTTACAATGAGCAGTTCTTC. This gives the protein CASSLAGQSYNEQFF.

The CDR3 loop reads CASSARRKGGTDTQYF. The CDR3 DNA reads as TGTGCCAGCAGCGCGAGGAGAAAGGGGGGCACAGATACGCAGTATTTT. The rearrangement joins TRBV9 to TRBJ2-3, with D maybe TRBD1 (6 bases). Germline V gene sequence: CDR1 SGDLS, CDR2 YYNGEE. V gave up 3 bases and J gave up 1 base, with 15 bases separating them. CDR3 size: 16 residues.

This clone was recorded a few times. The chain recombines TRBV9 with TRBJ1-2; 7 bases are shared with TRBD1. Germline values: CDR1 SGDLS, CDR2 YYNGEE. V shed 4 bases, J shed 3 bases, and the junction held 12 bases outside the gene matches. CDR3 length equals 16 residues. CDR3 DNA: TGTGCCAGCAGCCAATTTGACAGGGCTGTGGACTATGGCTACACCTTC. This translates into CASSQFDRAVDYGYTF.

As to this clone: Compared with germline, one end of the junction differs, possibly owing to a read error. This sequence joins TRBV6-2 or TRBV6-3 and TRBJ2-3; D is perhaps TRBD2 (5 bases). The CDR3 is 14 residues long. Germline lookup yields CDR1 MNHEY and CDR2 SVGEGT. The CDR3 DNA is TGTGCCAGCAGGTACTCCGGGGGCACAGATACGCAGTATTTT. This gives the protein CASRYSGGTDTQYF.

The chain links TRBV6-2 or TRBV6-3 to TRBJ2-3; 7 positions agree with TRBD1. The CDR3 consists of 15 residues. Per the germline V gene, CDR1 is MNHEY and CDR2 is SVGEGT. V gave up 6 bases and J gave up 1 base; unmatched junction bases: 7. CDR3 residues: CASSLQGTGTDTQYF. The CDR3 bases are TGTGCCAGCAGCCTACAGGGGACGGGCACAGATACGCAGTATTTT.

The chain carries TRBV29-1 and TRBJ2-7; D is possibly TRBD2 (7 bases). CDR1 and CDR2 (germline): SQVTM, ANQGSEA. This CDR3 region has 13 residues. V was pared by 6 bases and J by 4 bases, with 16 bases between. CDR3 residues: CSVEGGPGYEQYF. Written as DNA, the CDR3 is TGCAGCGTCGAGGGGGGGCCAGGGTACGAGCAGTACTTC.

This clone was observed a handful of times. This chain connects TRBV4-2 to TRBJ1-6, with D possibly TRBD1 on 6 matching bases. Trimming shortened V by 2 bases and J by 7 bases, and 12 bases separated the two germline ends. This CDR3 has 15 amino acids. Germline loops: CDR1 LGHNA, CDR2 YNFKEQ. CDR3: CASSQMTGQNSPLHF. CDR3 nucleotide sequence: TGTGCCAGCAGCCAAATGACAGGCCAAAATTCACCCCTCCACTTT.

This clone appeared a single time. This chain's CDR3 is CASSLGYSYEQYF. CDR3 bases: TGTGCCAGCAGCTTAGGGTACAGCTACGAGCAGTACTTC. V is TRBV7-9 and J is TRBJ2-7; D is unresolved. V was clipped by 1 base and J by 3 bases, with 7 bases between them. This CDR3 has 13 amino acids. Germline V gene lookup returns CDR1 SEHNR and CDR2 FQNEAQ (reference sequence).

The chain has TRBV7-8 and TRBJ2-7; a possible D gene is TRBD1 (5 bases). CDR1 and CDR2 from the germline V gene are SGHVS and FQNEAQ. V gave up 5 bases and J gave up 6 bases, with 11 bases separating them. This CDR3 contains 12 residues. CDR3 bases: TGTGCCAGCAGCCCCCCTAGGGGCGAGCAGTACTTC. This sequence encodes CASSPPRGEQYF.

The CDR3 DNA reads as TGTGCCAGCAGTAACTGGGGACTTACTAACTATGGCTACACCTTC. Its protein is CASSNWGLTNYGYTF. V gene TRBV6-5 combines with J gene TRBJ1-2; maybe TRBD1 (5 bases). The CDR3 spans 15 residues. Germline CDR1 MNHEY, CDR2 SVGAGI. V shed 5 bases and J shed 0 bases, with 13 bases lying between them.

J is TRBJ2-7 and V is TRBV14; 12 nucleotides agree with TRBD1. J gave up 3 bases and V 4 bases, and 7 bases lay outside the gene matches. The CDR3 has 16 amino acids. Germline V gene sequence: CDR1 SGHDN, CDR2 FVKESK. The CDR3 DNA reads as TGTGCCAGCAGCCCCTACCGGGACAGGGGGCTCTACGAGCAGTACTTC. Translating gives CASSPYRDRGLYEQYF.

CDR3 amino acids: CASSSRQTADTQYF. CDR3 sequence (DNA): TGTGCCAGCAGCTCGCGACAGACGGCAGATACGCAGTATTTT. This chain connects TRBV13 to TRBJ2-3, with D perhaps matching TRBD1 (5 bases). The CDR3 contains 14 residues. CDR1 and CDR2 from the germline V gene are PRHDT and FYEKMQ (reference sequence). V was trimmed by 4 bases and J by 4 bases, leaving 12 bases between them.

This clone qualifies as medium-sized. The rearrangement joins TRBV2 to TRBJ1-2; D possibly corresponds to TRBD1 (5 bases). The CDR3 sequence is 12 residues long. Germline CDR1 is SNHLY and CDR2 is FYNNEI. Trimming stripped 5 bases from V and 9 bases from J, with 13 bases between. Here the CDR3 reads CASSLQGFRYTF. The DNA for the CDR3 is TGTGCCAGCAGTCTGCAGGGTTTCCGCTACACCTTC.

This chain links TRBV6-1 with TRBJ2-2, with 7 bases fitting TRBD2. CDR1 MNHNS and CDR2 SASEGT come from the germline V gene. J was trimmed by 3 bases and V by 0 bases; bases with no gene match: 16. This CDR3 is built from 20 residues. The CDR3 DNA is TGTGCCAGCAGTGAAGCGCTTCTGTTCGTCTTCCGGGGGGACACCGGGGAGCTGTTTTTT. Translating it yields CASSEALLFVFRGDTGELFF.

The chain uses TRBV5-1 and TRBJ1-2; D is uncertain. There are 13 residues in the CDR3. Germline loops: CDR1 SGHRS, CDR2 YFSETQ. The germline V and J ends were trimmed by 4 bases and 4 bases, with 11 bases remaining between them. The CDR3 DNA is TGCGCCAGCAGCCTCGACACCTCCTATGGCTACACCTTC. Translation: CASSLDTSYGYTF.

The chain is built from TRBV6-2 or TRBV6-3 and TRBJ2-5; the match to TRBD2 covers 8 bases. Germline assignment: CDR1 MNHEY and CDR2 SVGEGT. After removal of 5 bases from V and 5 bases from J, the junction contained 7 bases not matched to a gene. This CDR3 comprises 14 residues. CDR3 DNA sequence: TGTGCCAGCAGTACTGGGACTAGTACCGAGACCCAGTACTTC. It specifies CASSTGTSTETQYF.

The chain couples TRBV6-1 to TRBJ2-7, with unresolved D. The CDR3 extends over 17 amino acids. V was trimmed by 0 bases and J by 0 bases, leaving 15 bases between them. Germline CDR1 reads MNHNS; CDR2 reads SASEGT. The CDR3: CASSEALYTALSYEQYF. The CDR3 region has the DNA TGTGCCAGCAGTGAAGCCTTATACACCGCCCTCTCCTACGAGCAGTACTTC.

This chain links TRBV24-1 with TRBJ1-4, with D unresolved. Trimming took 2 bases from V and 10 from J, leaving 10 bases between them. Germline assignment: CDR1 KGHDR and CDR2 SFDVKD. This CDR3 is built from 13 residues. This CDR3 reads CATSDSLTGKLFF. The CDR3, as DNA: TGTGCCACCAGTGATTCTTTAACTGGAAAACTGTTTTTT.

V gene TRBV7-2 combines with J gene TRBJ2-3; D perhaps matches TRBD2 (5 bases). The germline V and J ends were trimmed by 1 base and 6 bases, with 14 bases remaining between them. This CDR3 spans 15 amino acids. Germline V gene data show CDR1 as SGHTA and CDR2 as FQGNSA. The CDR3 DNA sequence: TGTGCCAGCAGCTTAGTACGGACTGGCTGGGATACGCAGTATTTT. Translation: CASSLVRTGWDTQYF.

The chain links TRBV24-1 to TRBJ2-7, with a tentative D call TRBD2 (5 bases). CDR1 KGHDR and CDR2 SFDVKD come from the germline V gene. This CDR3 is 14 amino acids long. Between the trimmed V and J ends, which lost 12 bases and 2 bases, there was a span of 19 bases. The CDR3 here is CAPLEEYGTYEQYF. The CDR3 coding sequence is TGTGCCCCCTTGGAGGAATACGGAACCTACGAGCAGTACTTC.

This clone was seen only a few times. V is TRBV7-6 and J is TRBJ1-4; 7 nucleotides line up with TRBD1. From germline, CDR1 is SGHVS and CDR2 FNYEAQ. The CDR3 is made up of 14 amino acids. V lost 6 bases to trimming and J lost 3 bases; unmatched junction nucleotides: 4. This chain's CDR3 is CASSSGTANEKLFF. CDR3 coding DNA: TGTGCCAGCAGTTCCGGGACAGCTAATGAAAAACTGTTTTTT.

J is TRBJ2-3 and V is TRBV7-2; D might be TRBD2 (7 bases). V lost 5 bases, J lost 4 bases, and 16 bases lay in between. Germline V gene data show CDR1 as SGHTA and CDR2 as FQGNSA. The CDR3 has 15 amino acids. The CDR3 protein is CASSLGGQSSDTQYF. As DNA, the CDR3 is TGTGCCAGCAGCCTGGGGGGGCAGTCATCAGATACGCAGTATTTT.

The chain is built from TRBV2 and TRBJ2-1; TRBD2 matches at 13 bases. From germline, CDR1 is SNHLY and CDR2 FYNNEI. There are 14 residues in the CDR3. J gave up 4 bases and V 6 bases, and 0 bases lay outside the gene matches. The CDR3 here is CASRGLAGYNEQFF. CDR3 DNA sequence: TGTGCCAGCAGGGGACTAGCGGGGTACAATGAGCAGTTCTTC.